The next 27 T cell receptor beta chains were all read from a single sample in a study of CD8 T cells in Susac syndrome. Random hexamers served to reverse transcribe roughly 0.5 to 1 ug RNA. TCRdb re-called the immunoSEQ multiplex PCR reads through MiXCR, storing one row per CDR3 protein. The data show some 190,000 distinct CDR3 sequences, 94% seen once. Sequenced input: CD4+ T cells from PBMCs. These receptors originate from a human donor with Susac syndrome.

The chain uses TRBV15 and TRBJ2-3; D possibly corresponds to TRBD1 (6 bases). The CDR3 runs to 18 residues. The germline V gene has CDR1 LNHNV and CDR2 YYDKDF (reference sequence). V shed 2 bases and J shed 1 base, with 19 bases lying between them. Written as DNA, the CDR3 is TGTGCCACCAGCAGAACCGACTCCAGGGGAGTGGGCACAGATACGCAGTATTTT. Translated: CATSRTDSRGVGTDTQYF.

V is TRBV5-6 and J is TRBJ2-3, with TRBD2 matching 13 bases. The CDR3 consists of 18 residues. V dropped 0 bases and J dropped 2; count of bases not matched to a gene: 6. Germline lookup yields CDR1 SGHDT and CDR2 YYEEEE. The DNA for the CDR3 is TGTGCCAGCAGCTTGGCCAGGACTAGCGGGGGAATCACAGATACGCAGTATTTT. Residues: CASSLARTSGGITDTQYF.

V usage is TRBV25-1 and J usage is TRBJ2-5; tentatively, D is TRBD1 (6 bases). The CDR3 totals 14 residues. V lost 3 bases and J 3 bases, leaving 11 bases between the germline ends. The V gene's germline CDR1 is MGHDK and CDR2 SYGVNS. CDR3 DNA sequence: TGTGCCAGCAGTGATCCCAGGGGAGAAGAGACCCAGTACTTC. Translating gives CASSDPRGEETQYF.

The chain couples TRBV6-5 to TRBJ1-1; weak D call: TRBD1 (6 bases). Germline V gene sequence: CDR1 MNHEY, CDR2 SVGAGI. The V end was cut by 0 bases, the J end by 7 bases, with 12 bases between. The CDR3 sequence is 14 residues long. The CDR3 reads CASSYSRQGFEAFF. The DNA of the CDR3 is TGTGCCAGCAGTTACTCGAGGCAGGGGTTTGAAGCTTTCTTT.

The CDR3, as DNA: TGCAGTGCTCCCGGACTAGCGGGCACCTACGAGCAGTACTTC. The encoded protein is CSAPGLAGTYEQYF. The chain combines TRBV20-1 with TRBJ2-7; 11 nucleotides align to TRBD2. Germline V gene lookup returns CDR1 DFQATT and CDR2 SNEGSKA (reference sequence). J lost 2 bases, V lost 5 bases, and 5 bases had no gene match. The CDR3 contains 14 residues.

The gene calls are TRBV12-3 or TRBV12-4 and TRBJ2-7; D not certain. CDR3 length: 13 residues. Trimming left V 6 bases short and J 0 bases short, with 9 bases between. The CDR3 DNA reads as TGTGCCAGCAGCAACTATATCTCCTACGAGCAGTACTTC. This encodes CASSNYISYEQYF.

The CDR3 sequence: CASSESGGTQYF. CDR3 bases: TGCGCCAGCAGTGAGTCAGGAGGAACCCAGTACTTC. The chain employs TRBV10-1 and TRBJ2-5, with a tentative D call TRBD2 (5 bases). The length of the CDR3 is 12 residues. Trimming stripped 0 bases from V and 8 bases from J, with 7 bases between. Germline loops: CDR1 WNHNN, CDR2 SYGVQD (reference sequence).

The chain links TRBV12-3 or TRBV12-4 to TRBJ1-2; D unresolved. V was shortened by 7 bases and J by 0 bases, with 15 bases between the two germline ends. The CDR3 is made up of 15 amino acids. The CDR3 bases are TGTGCCAGCACCCCGGCGGCTCGAGCTAACTATGGCTACACCTTC. Residues: CASTPAARANYGYTF.

The rearrangement uses TRBV20-1 and TRBJ1-1; D remains ambiguous. The germline V gene has CDR1 DFQATT and CDR2 SNEGSKA (reference sequence). This CDR3 has 14 residues. Trimming removed 6 bases from V and 0 bases from J, with 14 bases in between. CDR3 coding DNA: TGCAGTGCCATACCGACGCATCTGAACACTGAAGCTTTCTTT. Amino acids: CSAIPTHLNTEAFF.

This chain uses TRBV27 with TRBJ1-6, with D possibly TRBD1 on 5 matching bases. The CDR3 is 15 residues long. Trimming shortened V by 6 bases and J by 9 bases, and 18 bases separated the two germline ends. In germline, CDR1 is MNHEY, CDR2 SMNVEV (reference sequence). The DNA of the CDR3 is TGTGCCAGCAGGCCGACAGACCTTGGGGGTTCACCCCTCCACTTT. Its protein is CASRPTDLGGSPLHF.

This chain links TRBV30 with TRBJ1-2; TRBD1 might be the D (5 bases). Germline V CDR1 and CDR2: GTSNPN, SVGIG (reference sequence). The ends were cut back, 5 bases at V and 5 bases at J, with 12 bases in the middle. The CDR3 has 12 residues. CDR3 amino acids: CAWVGAGYGYTF. In DNA, the CDR3 is TGTGCCTGGGTAGGGGCAGGTTATGGCTACACCTTC. The variable domain in full, completed from reference TRBV30 and TRBJ1-2, reads SQTIHQWPATLVQPVGSPLSLECTVEGTSNPNLYWYRQAAGRGLQLLFYSVGIGQISSEVPQNLSASRPQDRQFILSSKKLLLSDSGFYLCAWVGAGYGYTFGSGTRLTVV.

The chain joins TRBV12-3 or TRBV12-4 to TRBJ2-5; D is uncertain. The CDR3 covers 13 residues. The ends were cut back, 6 bases at V and 5 bases at J, with 13 bases in the middle. CDR3 in amino acids: CASSLGSLETQYF. The CDR3 DNA reads as TGTGCCAGCAGCCTCGGGTCACTGGAGACCCAGTACTTC.

This sequence joins TRBV12-3 or TRBV12-4 and TRBJ2-7, with TRBD1 identical over 8 bases. This CDR3 comprises 14 residues. V gave up 3 bases and J gave up 1 base; unmatched junction bases: 2. CDR3 amino acids: CASSFGQGSYEQYF. The CDR3, as DNA: TGTGCCAGCAGTTTCGGACAGGGTTCCTACGAGCAGTACTTC.

This clonotype has just a few counts. This chain connects TRBV27 to TRBJ1-1, with D possibly being TRBD1 (6 bases). The CDR3 is 14 amino acids. CDR1 MNHEY and CDR2 SMNVEV come from the germline V gene (reference sequence). Trimming removed 5 bases from V and 2 bases from J, with 12 bases in between. The CDR3 DNA reads TGTGCCAGCAGTCCCCACAGGGAAAACACTGAAGCTTTCTTT. Its protein is CASSPHRENTEAFF.

This clonotype was seen just once. The chain links TRBV20-1 to TRBJ1-5, with 8 bases matching TRBD1. Germline V CDR1 and CDR2: DFQATT, SNEGSKA (reference sequence). The junction had 10 bases not matched to a gene; V was cut back by 5 bases and J by 4 bases. There are 15 residues in the CDR3. The CDR3 protein is CSAQWTGILNQPQHF. The CDR3 DNA follows: TGCAGTGCTCAATGGACAGGGATCCTAAATCAGCCCCAGCATTTT.

The chain links TRBV2 to TRBJ2-1; tentative D call: TRBD1 (5 bases). The V and J ends lost 6 bases and 10 bases respectively, with 13 bases between them. The germline gives CDR1 SNHLY, CDR2 FYNNEI. The CDR3 runs to 12 residues. CDR3 nucleotide sequence: TGTGCCAGCAGCGGCAGGGTAACCGAGCAGTTCTTC. It yields the protein CASSGRVTEQFF.

The chain joins TRBV2 to TRBJ2-7; 7 bases agree with TRBD1. Trimming cost V 3 bases and J 6 bases; bases outside gene matches: 5. The CDR3 consists of 13 residues. In germline, CDR1 is SNHLY, CDR2 FYNNEI. The CDR3, as DNA: TGTGCCAGCAGTGACAGGGGGATCGGCGAGCAGTACTTC. Translation gives CASSDRGIGEQYF.

The chain has TRBV5-6 and TRBJ2-2, with D unclear. The germline gives CDR1 SGHDT, CDR2 YYEEEE. The CDR3 loop spans 14 amino acids. V lost 4 bases, J lost 5 bases, and 12 bases lay in between. The CDR3 loop reads CASSPKVLTGELFF. In nucleotides, the CDR3 is TGTGCCAGCAGCCCTAAGGTCCTAACCGGGGAGCTGTTTTTT.

The J gene is TRBJ1-2, the V gene TRBV27; TRBD1 is a possible D gene (5 bases). This CDR3 is 15 amino acids long. Trimming took off 5 bases at V and 2 bases at J, with 15 bases between the two ends. Germline lookup yields CDR1 MNHEY and CDR2 SMNVEV (reference sequence). CDR3 in amino acids: CASSPRQIFNYGYTF. The CDR3 nucleotides read TGTGCCAGCAGTCCCCGACAGATTTTCAACTATGGCTACACCTTC.

This clonotype has just one count. The V gene is TRBV20-1, the J gene TRBJ1-2, with D tentatively TRBD1 (5 bases). Germline V CDR1 and CDR2: DFQATT, SNEGSKA (reference sequence). The CDR3 contains 13 residues. Trimming stripped 6 bases from V and 5 bases from J, with 16 bases between. The CDR3 bases are TGCAGTGCCCATGCCCAGGGTCCTTATGGCTACACCTTC. Amino acids: CSAHAQGPYGYTF.

This chain uses TRBV29-1 with TRBJ1-4, with D maybe TRBD1 (5 bases). Germline assignment: CDR1 SQVTM and CDR2 ANQGSEA. Between the trimmed V and J ends, which lost 4 bases and 6 bases, there was a span of 12 bases. The CDR3 covers 13 residues. The CDR3 DNA reads TGCAGCGTTGGAAAGGGGCGAGATGAAAAACTGTTTTTT. This encodes CSVGKGRDEKLFF.

The rearrangement links TRBV27 to TRBJ1-6; unclear D gene. Germline assignment: CDR1 MNHEY and CDR2 SMNVEV (reference sequence). This CDR3 comprises 13 residues. With 4 bases removed from V and 5 bases from J, the gap between germline ends came to 6 bases. The CDR3 DNA follows: TGTGCCAGCAGTTCCCTAAATAATTCACCCCTCCACTTT. Protein sequence: CASSSLNNSPLHF.

The chain is built from TRBV6-2 or TRBV6-3 and TRBJ2-3; the D gene is possibly TRBD2 (6 bases). Between the trimmed V and J ends, which lost 7 bases and 6 bases, there was a span of 17 bases. Germline-derived CDR1 and CDR2 are MNHEY and SVGEGT. This CDR3 is built from 14 residues. In nucleotides, the CDR3 is TGTGCCAGCACCGGGGAGGATCTCGGGGATACGCAGTATTTT. This gives the protein CASTGEDLGDTQYF.

This chain uses TRBV5-4 with TRBJ2-5, with TRBD2 matching over 15 bases. There are 17 residues in the CDR3. V lost 0 bases, J lost 5 bases, and 5 bases stayed unmatched. Per the germline V gene, CDR1 is SGHNT and CDR2 is YYREEE (reference sequence). The CDR3 reads CASSLAGLAGGRETQYF. The CDR3 coding sequence is TGTGCCAGCAGCTTGGCCGGACTAGCGGGGGGGCGGGAGACCCAGTACTTC.

The rearrangement links TRBV29-1 to TRBJ2-5; 7 bases map to TRBD2. V dropped 3 bases and J dropped 4; count of bases not matched to a gene: 5. The germline CDR1 and CDR2 sequences are SQVTM and ANQGSEA. The CDR3 is 13 residues long. The CDR3 DNA follows: TGCAGCGTTGAGCGGGGGTTGGGAGAGACCCAGTACTTC. Amino acids: CSVERGLGETQYF.

This chain uses TRBV30 with TRBJ1-6; 8 nucleotides agree with TRBD1. V lost 1 base, J lost 7 bases, and 6 bases stayed unmatched. CDR1 is GTSNPN and CDR2 is SVGIG in the germline V gene (reference sequence). There are 15 residues in the CDR3. The CDR3 DNA follows: TGTGCCTGGAGTGGGACAGGGTCGGGCAATTCACCCCTCCACTTT. Its translation: CAWSGTGSGNSPLHF.

The chain links TRBV6-2 or TRBV6-3 to TRBJ1-1; D is possibly TRBD1 (6 bases). The ends were cut back, 5 bases at V and 11 bases at J, with 18 bases in the middle. The CDR3 extends over 13 amino acids. Germline V gives CDR1 MNHEY, CDR2 SVGEGT. CDR3 coding DNA: TGTGCCAGCAGTCCTGGACAGACGGGGGAGGCTTTCTTT. Its translation is CASSPGQTGEAFF.